Below, 5 T cell receptor beta chains from the same sample are listed, as sequenced in a study of long-term antiretroviral therapy in people with HIV. Runs used v3.0 of the immunoSEQ assay and were done at survey level. Assay used: immunoSEQ multiplex PCR; TCRdb lists only in-frame clones, some missing. The sample carries 20,000 to 25,000 clones, more than 65% recorded once. The input for sequencing was unsorted PBMCs, taken at the start of antiretroviral therapy. Receptors originate from a man in his fifties with HIV.

The chain has TRBV6-6 and TRBJ1-1; D not resolved. Per germline, CDR1 MNHNY and CDR2 SVGAGI (reference sequence). Trimming took off 5 bases at V and 7 bases at J, with 8 bases between the two ends. The CDR3 extends over 11 amino acids. CDR3 bases: TGTGCCAGCAGTCCGGCAGATGAAGCTTTCTTT. Its translation is CASSPADEAFF.

The V call is TRBV21-1, the J call TRBJ1-4; TRBD1, the D gene given by the table, was not confirmed from the DNA. TRBV21-1 is listed as a pseudogene. This CDR3 has 16 residues. CDR3 amino acids: CASSKAKKGGREKLFF. The DNA of the CDR3 is TGTGCCAGCAGCAAAGCAAAGAAAGGGGGCCGGGAAAAACTGTTTTTT.

The CDR3 spells CASSVYRRNEQFF. The CDR3 coding sequence is TGTGCCAGCAGTGTGTATAGGAGGAATGAGCAGTTCTTC. The chain recombines TRBV2 with TRBJ2-1; D might be TRBD2 (5 bases). Per the germline V gene, CDR1 is SNHLY and CDR2 is FYNNEI. V lost 4 bases and J lost 7, with 11 bases in between. CDR3 length: 13 residues.

J is TRBJ1-6 and V is TRBV5-6; D remains ambiguous. The V gene lost 0 bases and the J gene lost 8 bases, with 6 bases spanning the gap. CDR1 SGHDT and CDR2 YYEEEE come from the germline V gene. The CDR3 has 13 amino acids. The CDR3 here is CASSLAGHSPLHF. The DNA of the CDR3 is TGTGCCAGCAGCTTGGCAGGACATTCACCCCTCCACTTT.

The rearrangement uses TRBV28 and TRBJ2-3, with a tentative D call TRBD2 (7 bases). Trimming shortened V by 3 bases and J by 2 bases, and 15 bases separated the two germline ends. The CDR3 has 16 amino acids. Germline CDR1 and CDR2: MDHEN and SYDVKM. The CDR3 nucleotides are TGTGCCAGCAGTTTGTTCGGGCGGGGGCACACAGATACGCAGTATTTT. It yields the protein CASSLFGRGHTDTQYF.